This T cell receptor beta chain was documented in a study of Graves' ophthalmopathy and Graves' hyperthyroidism. This clonotype was counted only a few times. At one end the junction does not follow the germline gene, possibly because of a read error. Amplification targeted the TCR beta CDR3 regions, with RNA transcripts as the source material. HTBI-primed first-round RT-PCR preceded second-round multiplex PCR. Using its own MiXCR run on the multiplex PCR reads, TCRdb lists one record per CDR3 protein. Of over a million distinct CDR3 sequences in the sample, about 36% are singletons; the top ten hold approximately 12%. The CDR3 loop spans 16 amino acids. Germline-derived CDR1 and CDR2 are SGHNT and YYREEE (reference sequence).

The sequenced sample consisted of peripheral blood or thyroid tissue (not recorded which). The chain employs TRBV5-4 and TRBJ1-1; the match to TRBD1 covers 7 bases. This sequence originates from an adult man with Graves' hyperthyroidism. The CDR3 loop is CASSRHTGQRNTETFF. CDR3 DNA sequence: TGTGCCAGCAGTCGTCACACGGGACAGAGGAACACTGAAACTTTCTTT.